This record covers a single T cell receptor beta chain. The data are from a study of blood T cell repertoires in COVID-19. J was trimmed by 4 bases and V by 0 bases; bases with no gene match: 7. CDR3 length: 16 amino acids. Germline values: CDR1 SGHRS, CDR2 YFSETQ. Per the authors' pipeline: Estimates of nucleated cell counts were drawn from the amplification of reference gene primers. Generated by immunoSEQ multiplex PCR, the TCRdb table keeps only in-frame clones and is missing some. V and J calls plus clone size are reproduced from that table; the DNA served to infer D and trimming. Of 45,000 to 65,000 clones listed, more than 70% were seen once; the top ten hold 4% to 5%.

The chain couples TRBV5-1 to TRBJ2-1, with 7 bases matching TRBD1. The sequenced sample consisted of peripheral blood. The sequence was collected from a man older than 75 with active COVID-19. The CDR3 here is CASSLVLGTAYNEQFF. CDR3 nucleotide sequence: TGCGCCAGCAGCTTGGTCCTCGGGACAGCTTACAATGAGCAGTTCTTC.